This TCR beta chain was obtained from a study of OX40 agonist ivuxolimab in advanced cancers. Trimming cost V 3 bases and J 6 bases; bases outside gene matches: 9. The CDR3 consists of 16 residues. Germline CDR1 SGHNT, CDR2 YYREEE (reference sequence). Profiled with immunoSEQ multiplex PCR; TCRdb holds only in-frame clones, not every one. The sample yields 70,000 to 75,000 clones, almost 90% seen once. The material sequenced was CD4+ or CD8+ T cells sorted from blood, taken in a trial of the OX40 agonist ivuxolimab. The origin of this receptor is an adult with an advanced solid tumor such as melanoma, head and neck, liver or kidney cancer. The chain carries TRBV5-4 and TRBJ1-6; 7 bases map to TRBD1. CDR3 sequence (DNA): TGTGCCAGCAGCTGGGGGTCGGACAGGCTTAATTCACCCCTCCACTTT. Its translation is CASSWGSDRLNSPLHF.